This T cell receptor (beta chain) was profiled in a study of blood T cell repertoires in COVID-19. Overall study: Acute and convalescent COVID-19 samples came from the United States, Italy and Spain. From T cells, B-cell-depleted T cells, or PBMCs came the material, which was cDNA or gDNA.

Original processing methods: By means of reference gene primer amplification, nucleated cell counts were estimated. TCRdb's table, derived via immunoSEQ multiplex PCR, lists solely in-frame clones and lacks some. V, J and clone size are taken as reported in that table, and D and trimming were inferred from the DNA itself. This table has approximately 280,000 clones, approximately 83% appearing once. The CDR3 runs to 13 residues. V lost 4 bases and J lost 8, with 14 bases in between. CDR1 is LGHDT, CDR2 YNNKEL, per germline (reference sequence). The sample taken for sequencing was peripheral blood. The clonotype was recovered from a woman aged 70-85 years with acute or convalescent COVID-19. This chain links TRBV3-1 (or the pseudogene TRBV3-2) with TRBJ1-1; D not certain. CDR3 sequence (DNA): TGTGCCAGCAGCCTCCTCGGGCCGGGAGAAGCTTTCTTT. The encoded protein is CASSLLGPGEAFF.